This TCR beta chain was sequenced for a study of PD-1 blockade in mismatch repair-deficient tumors. The study's findings and limits: After pembrolizumab, tumor-resident clones rose rapidly, then generally contracted before radiologic responses.

On this clone: The antigen is unknown.

From germline, CDR1 is SGDLS and CDR2 YYNGEE. V lost 3 bases to trimming and J lost 5 bases; unmatched junction nucleotides: 7. The CDR3 sequence is 16 residues long. Assay: immunoSEQ multiplex PCR; the TCRdb copy retains only in-frame clones and omits some. The sample lists under 150,000 clones; about nine tenths were seen once. Source: peripheral blood, taken approximately 71 weeks after starting pembrolizumab. The receptor was isolated from an adult with mismatch repair-deficient cancer. The J gene is TRBJ2-2, the V gene TRBV9; 10 nucleotides line up with TRBD1. In nucleotides, the CDR3 is TGTGCCAGCAGCGCCGGACAGGGGGATTGGACCGGGGAGCTGTTTTTT. Translation: CASSAGQGDWTGELFF.